Shown below are 8 T cell receptor beta chains from a single sample sequenced in a study of blood T cell repertoires in COVID-19. Assay used: immunoSEQ multiplex PCR; TCRdb lists only in-frame clones, some missing. The sample has just over 300,000 clones, about nine tenths seen once. Sequenced: peripheral blood. The source of these receptors is a woman in her 30s with COVID-19, enrolled during active disease.

The chain recombines TRBV11-2 with TRBJ1-1; the match to TRBD1 covers 7 bases. V lost 5 bases to trimming and J lost 4 bases; unmatched junction nucleotides: 10. The CDR3 length is 15 residues. Germline CDR1 and CDR2: SGHAT and FQNNGV. The CDR3 sequence: CASSMTGTASTEAFF. The DNA for the CDR3 is TGTGCCAGCAGCATGACAGGGACGGCAAGCACTGAAGCTTTCTTT.

Regarding this clone: Other nucleotide sequences from this sample produce the same CDR3. This chain links TRBV7-9 with TRBJ1-1; D ambiguous. The CDR3 sequence is 13 residues long. Per the germline V gene, CDR1 is SEHNR and CDR2 is FQNEAQ (reference sequence). Trimming cost V 3 bases and J 4 bases, with 9 bases left between them. In DNA, the CDR3 is TGTGCCAGCAGCTTGGGAGCAAGCACTGAAGCTTTCTTT. It translates to CASSLGASTEAFF.

This chain connects TRBV25-1 to TRBJ2-2; TRBD1 agrees at 7 bases. The CDR3 sequence is 14 residues long. With V trimmed by 4 bases and J by 6 bases, 5 bases remained unmatched. Per germline, CDR1 MGHDK and CDR2 SYGVNS. The CDR3 nucleotides are TGTGCCAGCAGTGGGGACAGCCAGCCCGGGGAGCTGTTTTTT. This codes for CASSGDSQPGELFF.

The rearrangement uses TRBV2 and TRBJ2-2; tentative D call: TRBD2 (6 bases). CDR3 size: 16 residues. V was cut by 11 bases and J by 2 bases, with 21 bases left in between. CDR1 and CDR2 (germline): SNHLY, FYNNEI. CDR3 nucleotides: TGTGCCCGGTCAGGTGCGGCGGGACTTAACACCGGGGAGCTGTTTTTT. This translates into CARSGAAGLNTGELFF.

This chain uses TRBV4-1 with TRBJ1-1; D is undetermined. V dropped 4 bases and J dropped 0 bases, with 9 bases sitting between them. The CDR3 totals 14 residues. Per germline, CDR1 MGHRA and CDR2 YSYEKL. The CDR3 DNA reads as TGCGCCAGCAGCCCCGGAGCGCTGAACACTGAAGCTTTCTTT. Its translation is CASSPGALNTEAFF.

This chain joins TRBV10-1 and TRBJ1-4, with a tentative D call TRBD1 (5 bases). The CDR3 sequence is 14 residues long. V shed 2 bases and J shed 8 bases, with 12 bases lying between them. Germline assignment: CDR1 WNHNN and CDR2 SYGVQD (reference sequence). The CDR3 coding sequence is TGCGCCAGCAGTGAGGACAGTGAAGAGGAAAAACTGTTTTTT. Protein: CASSEDSEEEKLFF.

The rearrangement links TRBV19 to TRBJ2-1, with TRBD2 matching 8 bases. The CDR3 runs to 14 residues. J was trimmed by 4 bases and V by 5 bases; bases with no gene match: 4. The germline CDR1 and CDR2 sequences are LNHDA and SQIVND (reference sequence). The CDR3 bases are TGTGCCAGTAGTTTGGCGGGGGGATACAATGAGCAGTTCTTC. This sequence encodes CASSLAGGYNEQFF.

The CDR3 DNA reads TGTGCCACGGACAGGGGGGATGGCTACACCTTC. The encoded protein is CATDRGDGYTF. The V call is TRBV19, the J call TRBJ1-2; 10 positions agree with TRBD1. The CDR3 is 11 amino acids. J was trimmed by 6 bases and V by 10 bases; bases with no gene match: 2. Per germline, CDR1 LNHDA and CDR2 SQIVND (reference sequence).